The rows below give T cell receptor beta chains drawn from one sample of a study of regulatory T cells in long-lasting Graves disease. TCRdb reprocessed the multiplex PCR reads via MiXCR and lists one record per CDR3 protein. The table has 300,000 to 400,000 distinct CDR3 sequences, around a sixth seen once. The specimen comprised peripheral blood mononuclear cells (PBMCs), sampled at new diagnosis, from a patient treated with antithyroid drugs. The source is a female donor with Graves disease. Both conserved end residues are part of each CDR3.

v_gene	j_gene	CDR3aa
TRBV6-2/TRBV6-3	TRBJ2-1	CASSTFASGFYNEQFF
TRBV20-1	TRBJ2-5	CSASSRQETQYF
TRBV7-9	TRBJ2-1	CASSLAPGQSHEQFF
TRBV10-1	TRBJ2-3	CASSSTWTEPDTQYF
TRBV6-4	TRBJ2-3	CASQQAGGSMDTQYF
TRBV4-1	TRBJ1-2	CASSQVGQNYGYTF
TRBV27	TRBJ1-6	CASLTSPGDRSPLHF
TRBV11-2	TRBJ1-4	CASSRLQDASYEKLFF
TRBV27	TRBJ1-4	CASRPGTGEGKLFF
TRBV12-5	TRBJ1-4	CASGFLGGKLFF
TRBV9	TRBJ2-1	CASSAMGLADNEQFF
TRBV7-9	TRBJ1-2	CASSLVESIYGYTF
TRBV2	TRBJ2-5	CASSEALGTQYF
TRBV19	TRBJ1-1	CASSIPRDTEAFF
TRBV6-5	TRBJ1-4	CASSYKGTSNEKLFF
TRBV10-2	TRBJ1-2	CASSEGTGLIHGYTF
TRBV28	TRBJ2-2	CASSPDRGAGELFF
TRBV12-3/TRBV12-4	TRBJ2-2	CASSTFGRAGELFF
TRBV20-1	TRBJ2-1	CSARDSGRVLNNEQFF
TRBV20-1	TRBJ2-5	CSARPAPQETQYF
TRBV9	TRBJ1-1	CASNFGENTEAFF
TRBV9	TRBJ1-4	CASSDSTGRLYEKLFF
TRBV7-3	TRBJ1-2	CASSLTPGPLDGGYTF
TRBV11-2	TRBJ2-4	CASSEDREGSKNIQYF
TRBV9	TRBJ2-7	CASSVEGDQEDEQYF
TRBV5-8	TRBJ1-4	CASPPHRGRGLEKLFF
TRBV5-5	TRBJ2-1	CASSTSPTSEVQFF
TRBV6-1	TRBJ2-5	CASTTRGYQETQYF
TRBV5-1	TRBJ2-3	CASSLGTADPDTQYF
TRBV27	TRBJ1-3	CASSPGTGMGTIYF
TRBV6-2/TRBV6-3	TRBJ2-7	CASNRDRTYEQYF
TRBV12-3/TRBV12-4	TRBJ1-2	CASTLTGYYGYTF
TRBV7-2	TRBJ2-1	CASSLFYEQFF
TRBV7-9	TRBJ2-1	CASSPDRGLHEQFF
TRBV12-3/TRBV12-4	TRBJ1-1	CASSFRDRGGMAFF
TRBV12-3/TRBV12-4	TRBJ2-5	CASSRAGTGQETQYF
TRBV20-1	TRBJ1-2	CSAGSIDPRGYTF